This is a list of T cell receptor beta chains from one sample in a study of T cells in Graves' hyperthyroidism and ophthalmopathy. Each CDR3 protein is one row after TCRdb ran MiXCR on the multiplex PCR reads. The table lists 500,000 to 750,000 distinct CDR3 sequences, over 12% of them singletons, with roughly 6.9% in the top ten. Sequencing was done on a sample of blood. All receptors derive from a young woman with Graves' ophthalmopathy. Both conserved end residues are part of each CDR3. D genes are given only for firm matches. The listing skips clone size in some rows; elsewhere it reads once, few, many or a size class.

>TRBJ2-5|many|.|TRBV3-1
CASSRWGGVEQETQYF
TGTGCCAGCAGCCGATGGGGCGGAGTAGAACAAGAGACCCAGTACTTC
>TRBJ2-1|many|TRBD2|TRBV7-8
CASSRRSGSGYNEQFF
TGTGCCAGCAGCCGACGTAGCGGGAGTGGATACAATGAGCAGTTCTTC
>TRBJ2-3|many|TRBD2|TRBV7-6
CASSLGAGGSFRDTQYF
TGTGCCAGCAGCTTAGGAGCGGGAGGTTCGTTTAGAGATACGCAGTATTTT
>TRBJ2-3|many|TRBD2|TRBV15
CATSPDASGRVYTDTQYF
TGTGCCACCAGCCCAGACGCTAGCGGGAGGGTATATACAGATACGCAGTATTTT
>TRBJ2-1|many|.|TRBV11-1
CASSLGGGTYEQFF
TGTGCCAGCAGCTTAGGAGGGGGAACGTACGAGCAGTTCTTC
>TRBJ2-3|many|.|TRBV27
CASSFRTATDTQYF
TGTGCCAGCAGTTTTAGGACAGCCACAGATACGCAGTATTTT
>TRBJ2-1|few|.|TRBV9
CASTRLTSTDEQFF
TGTGCCAGCACCCGACTCACATCTACGGATGAGCAGTTCTTC
>TRBJ2-3|many|.|TRBV7-9
CASSHGVYRTQGTDTQYF
TGTGCCAGCAGCCATGGGGTCTACAGGACTCAGGGGACAGATACGCAGTATTTT
>TRBJ2-5|few|TRBD2|TRBV3-1
CASSQVSGTREETQYF
TGTGCCAGCAGCCAAGTCTCCGGGACTAGGGAAGAGACCCAGTACTTC
>TRBJ2-4|.|.|TRBV28
CASSLGGPGGIQYF
TGTGCCAGCAGTTTGGGGGGGCCCGGTGGCATTCAGTACTTC
>TRBJ2-7|many|TRBD1|TRBV3-1
CASSQEGSGTGINYEQYF
TGTGCCAGCAGCCAAGAGGGCTCCGGGACAGGGATCAACTACGAGCAGTACTTC
>TRBJ2-1|.|.|TRBV5-6
CASMSQGTGSYNEQFF
TGTGCCAGCATGTCACAGGGAACCGGTTCCTACAATGAGCAGTTCTTC
>TRBJ2-7|many|TRBD1|TRBV2
CASQRTGVSYEQYF
TGTGCCAGCCAACGGACAGGGGTGTCCTACGAGCAGTACTTC
>TRBJ1-1|few|.|TRBV19
CASSYFDRNTEAFF
TGTGCCAGTAGTTACTTCGACAGGAACACTGAAGCTTTCTTT
>TRBJ2-7|.|TRBD2|TRBV5-1
CASWSGTSGANYEQYF
TGCGCCAGCTGGAGTGGGACTAGCGGGGCAAACTACGAGCAGTACTTC
>TRBJ1-5|many|.|TRBV11-2
CASGLPVVQQPQHF
TGTGCCAGCGGCCTTCCGGTGGTTCAGCAGCCCCAGCATTTT
>TRBJ1-2|.|.|TRBV19
CASSKTAGTLYGYTF
TGTGCCAGTAGCAAAACGGCCGGGACTCTCTATGGCTACACCTTC
>TRBJ2-2|.|TRBD1|TRBV6-1
CASSTGGEILFF
TGTGCCAGCAGCACAGGGGGCGAAATACTGTTTTTT
>TRBJ2-7|.|TRBD1|TRBV12-3/TRBV12-4
CASSEPLGTGERYEQYF
TGTGCCAGCAGTGAGCCATTAGGGACAGGGGAAAGGTACGAGCAGTACTTC
>TRBJ1-5|.|.|TRBV29-1
CSVSDSHQPQHF
TGCAGCGTTTCGGACAGTCATCAGCCCCAGCATTTT
>TRBJ2-3|many|.|TRBV4-3
CASSHFGRPSDTQYF
TGCGCCAGCAGCCATTTCGGACGGCCCTCAGATACGCAGTATTTT
>TRBJ1-2|many|TRBD1|TRBV3-1
CASSQGQGARYTF
TGTGCCAGCAGCCAAGGACAGGGGGCTCGCTACACCTTC
>TRBJ2-1|many|.|TRBV14
CASSQHQGNEQFF
TGTGCCAGCAGCCAACATCAGGGTAATGAGCAGTTCTTC
>TRBJ2-3|many|.|TRBV20-1
CSAAAVRFPDTQYF
TGCAGTGCTGCCGCCGTCAGGTTTCCAGATACGCAGTATTTT
>TRBJ1-1|many|TRBD1|TRBV24-1
CATSDLNRGVKDTEAFF
TGTGCCACCAGTGATTTAAACAGGGGAGTAAAGGACACTGAAGCTTTCTTT
>TRBJ1-5|few|.|TRBV19
CASSIRPGQPQHF
TGTGCCAGTAGTATTCGGCCGGGGCAGCCCCAGCATTTT
>TRBJ1-2|few|TRBD1|TRBV19
CASRLDRGNYGYTF
TGTGCCAGTAGGCTGGACAGGGGGAACTATGGCTACACCTTC
>TRBJ2-1|.|.|TRBV27
CASTTLGRRRDNEQFF
TGTGCCAGCACCACCCTTGGGAGGCGACGGGACAATGAGCAGTTCTTC
>TRBJ1-3|few|TRBD1|TRBV7-8
CASSLGTGSGNTIYF
TGTGCCAGCAGCTTAGGGACAGGCTCTGGAAACACCATATATTTT
>TRBJ2-5|many|.|TRBV12-3/TRBV12-4
CASSFHRGGETQYF
TGTGCCAGCAGTTTCCATAGGGGTGGAGAGACCCAGTACTTC
>TRBJ1-1|many|.|TRBV12-3/TRBV12-4
CASTRSTEAFF
TGTGCCAGCACTCGGTCCACTGAAGCTTTCTTT
>TRBJ2-1|many|.|TRBV11-3
CASSLVGHNEQFF
TGTGCCAGCAGCTTAGTCGGGCACAATGAGCAGTTCTTC
>TRBJ2-2|many|.|TRBV11-3
CASSLEGAEGELFF
TGTGCCAGCAGCTTAGAGGGAGCTGAAGGGGAGCTGTTTTTT
>TRBJ2-5|.|TRBD1|TRBV15
CATSSFKTGGNKTQYF
TGTGCCACCAGCAGTTTTAAGACAGGGGGCAACAAGACCCAGTACTTC
>TRBJ2-1|.|TRBD2|TRBV7-2
CASSSRELAGAVYNEQFF
TGTGCCAGCAGCTCAAGAGAACTAGCGGGAGCAGTCTACAATGAGCAGTTCTTC
>TRBJ1-2|many|.|TRBV28
CASGYGYTF
TGTGCCAGTGGCTATGGCTACACCTTC
>TRBJ2-5|.|.|TRBV6-2/TRBV6-3
CASSYTSRGETQYF
TGTGCCAGCAGTTACACGTCTCGGGGAGAGACCCAGTACTTC
>TRBJ1-3|few|.|TRBV14
CASSQVRVSGNTIYF
TGTGCCAGCAGCCAAGTCAGGGTCTCTGGAAACACCATATATTTT
>TRBJ1-5|many|.|TRBV28
CASSPGHNSNQPQHF
TGTGCCAGCAGTCCCGGACACAATAGCAATCAGCCCCAGCATTTT
>TRBJ2-2|few|.|TRBV10-3
CAMTSSGELFF
TGTGCCATGACGTCTAGCGGGGAGCTGTTTTTT
>TRBJ2-3|many|TRBD1|TRBV9
CASSAHSGGQGRTDTQYF
TGTGCCAGCAGCGCGCACTCGGGGGGACAGGGGCGCACAGATACGCAGTATTTT